Listed below are T cell receptor beta chains from one sample, sequenced in a study of blood T cell repertoires in COVID-19. Sequenced by immunoSEQ multiplex PCR; TCRdb stores in-frame clones only, minus some. The sample has about 260,000 clones, 86% seen once. Sequencing used peripheral blood. The receptors derive from a man aged 30 to 39 with active or convalescent COVID-19. Both conserved end residues are part of each CDR3. A D gene is named only where the DNA matches it firmly. Rows may omit the clone size; those that give it use once, few, many or a size class.

. | TRBJ1-2 | . | TRBV5-6 | TGTGCCAGCAGCTTCTCGCCCAGGGATGGCTACACCTTC | CASSFSPRDGYTF
. | TRBJ2-3 | TRBD2 | TRBV6-5 | TGTGCCAGCAGTTACGGGACTACTAGCACAGATACGCAGTATTTT | CASSYGTTSTDTQYF
. | TRBJ2-7 | TRBD1 | TRBV29-1 | TGCAGCGTTGCGACAGGGGGACCCTACGAGCAGTACTTC | CSVATGGPYEQYF
. | TRBJ2-1 | TRBD1 | TRBV6-4 | TGTGCCAGCAGTGGCGACCTCCGGGACAGGAAGTTCTTC | CASSGDLRDRKFF
. | TRBJ2-7 | TRBD1 | TRBV6-1 | TGTGCCAGCAGTGAAAGGTCAGGGGGTAGGTACGAGCAGTACTTC | CASSERSGGRYEQYF
once | TRBJ2-5 | . | TRBV11-3 | TGTGCCAGCAGCGATTCGGGCAGGGAGGTGGAGACCCAGTACTTC | CASSDSGREVETQYF
few | TRBJ2-6 | . | TRBV7-9 | TGTGCCAGCAGCTTACCCCCGGGGGCCAACGTCCTGACTTTC | CASSLPPGANVLTF
. | TRBJ2-3 | . | TRBV24-1 | TGTGCCACCAGGGGGGGAAGAGATACGCAGTATTTT | CATRGGRDTQYF
few | TRBJ1-5 | TRBD1 | TRBV4-1 | TGCGCCAGCAGCCTATCGACAGGGAGCAATCAGCCCCAGCATTTT | CASSLSTGSNQPQHF
few | TRBJ2-7 | TRBD1 | TRBV6-2/TRBV6-3 | TGTGCCAGCAGTTACCAAAGACAGGGGCCCGAGCAGTACTTC | CASSYQRQGPEQYF
once | TRBJ1-2 | TRBD1 | TRBV6-1 | TGTGCCAGCAGTTTGGACAGGGGCTACACCTTC | CASSLDRGYTF
. | TRBJ1-1 | . | TRBV5-6 | TGTGCCAGCAGCTTGGCCGCGGGTGGCACTGAAGCTTTCTTT | CASSLAAGGTEAFF
. | TRBJ1-6 | . | TRBV14 | TGTGCCAGCAGCCAGCTACAGGCGCACCATAATTCACCCCTCCACTTT | CASSQLQAHHNSPLHF
. | TRBJ1-5 | TRBD1 | TRBV6-1 | TGTGCCAGCAGAGAAGAGGACAGGGGAGGGCAGCCCCAGCATTTT | CASREEDRGGQPQHF
. | TRBJ1-3 | TRBD1 | TRBV12-3/TRBV12-4 | TGTGCCAGCAGCCGGGGACAGGGGAACACCATATATTTT | CASSRGQGNTIYF
. | TRBJ1-5 | TRBD1 | TRBV2 | TGTGCCAGCAGCGACACAGGGGGCAGCAATCAGCCCCAGCATTTT | CASSDTGGSNQPQHF
few | TRBJ2-2 | TRBD2 | TRBV5-1 | TGCGCCAGCAGGATAGCGGGGACGAACACCGGGGAGCTGTTTTTT | CASRIAGTNTGELFF
. | TRBJ1-6 | . | TRBV7-2 | TGTGCCAGCAGCTTCGAGAGGCACGGTTCACCCCTCCACTTT | CASSFERHGSPLHF
. | TRBJ2-5 | . | TRBV12-3/TRBV12-4 | TGTGCCAGCAGTTTGGTCTTCGGGGAGACCCAGTACTTC | CASSLVFGETQYF
. | TRBJ2-7 | . | TRBV6-5 | TGTGCCAGCAGCTTGGGAAGCAGGGGTACCTACGAGCAGTACTTC | CASSLGSRGTYEQYF
. | TRBJ1-5 | TRBD1 | TRBV6-5 | TGTGCCAGCAGCCTCGGGACAGAGAATCAGCCCCAGCATTTT | CASSLGTENQPQHF
. | TRBJ2-7 | . | TRBV2 | TGTGCCAGCAGTGACGGGGGTAGGACCTACGAGCAGTACTTC | CASSDGGRTYEQYF
. | TRBJ2-7 | TRBD1 | TRBV19 | TGTGCCAGTAGTCCCGGGACAGTCCTCTACGAGCAGTACTTC | CASSPGTVLYEQYF
. | TRBJ2-3 | TRBD2 | TRBV19 | TGTGCCAGTAGTGTTAGCGGGGGGGCGCAAGATACGCAGTATTTT | CASSVSGGAQDTQYF
. | TRBJ2-5 | . | TRBV5-4 | TGTGCCAGCAGCGGGACTGGGAGAGAGACCCAGTACTTC | CASSGTGRETQYF
. | TRBJ1-6 | . | TRBV6-5 | TGTGCCAGCAGTTACCGGGGATCCGGCTCACCCCTCCACTTT | CASSYRGSGSPLHF
few | TRBJ1-1 | . | TRBV6-6 | TGTGCCAGCAGTTATCCAGGGGCGGAAGCTTTCTTT | CASSYPGAEAFF
. | TRBJ2-5 | TRBD2 | TRBV7-2 | TGTGCCAGCAGCTTAGTACTAGCGGGGGGCCCGGCCCAGTACTTC | CASSLVLAGGPAQYF
. | TRBJ2-3 | . | TRBV5-1 | TGCGCCAGCAGCTTGTGGGGCGGGGGCACAGATACGCAGTATTTT | CASSLWGGGTDTQYF
. | TRBJ1-2 | TRBD1 | TRBV6-5 | TGTGCCAGCAGCAGAGGGGGCATGGATGGCTACACCTTC | CASSRGGMDGYTF
. | TRBJ1-2 | . | TRBV7-6 | TGTGCCAGCAGCTCGGAGCGGTGGGGTGGCTACACCTTC | CASSSERWGGYTF
. | TRBJ2-3 | . | TRBV7-9 | TGTGCCAGCAGCCCGCAAGAGGGGGGGGAGGGAGCAGATACGCAGTATTTT | CASSPQEGGEGADTQYF
. | TRBJ1-5 | . | TRBV6-5 | TGTGCCAGCGTAAGGGCAGGGTCTAGCAATCAGCCCCAGCATTTT | CASVRAGSSNQPQHF
few | TRBJ2-7 | . | TRBV3-1/TRBV3-2 | TGTGCCAGCAGCCAAGATCGTGCGGTGTACTACGAGCAGTACTTC | CASSQDRAVYYEQYF
few | TRBJ2-7 | . | TRBV4-1 | TGCGCCAGCAGCCAAGACCCGGGGGTCCTAGCCTACGAGCAGTACTTC | CASSQDPGVLAYEQYF
once | TRBJ2-3 | TRBD2 | TRBV2 | TGTGCCAGCAACTCTAGACTAGCGGGGGCCGGAGTAGATACGCAGTATTTT | CASNSRLAGAGVDTQYF
. | TRBJ2-3 | TRBD1 | TRBV11-2 | TGTGCCACGACAGGGAGCTCAGATACGCAGTATTTT | CATTGSSDTQYF
. | TRBJ1-5 | TRBD1 | TRBV7-2 | TGTGCCAGCAGCTTATCGGCGACAGGGTTTGGAAATCAGCCCCAGCATTTT | CASSLSATGFGNQPQHF
. | TRBJ2-2 | . | TRBV6-5 | TGTGCCAGCAGTTATCAATTGAACACCGGGGAGCTGTTTTTT | CASSYQLNTGELFF